This T cell receptor (beta chain) was documented in a study of blood T cell repertoires in COVID-19. About the research overall: Acute-phase and convalescent COVID-19 samples originated in the United States, Italy and Spain. Sources were T cells, B-cell-depleted T cells, or PBMCs; the material itself was cDNA or gDNA.

Source study methods: The authors estimated nucleated cell counts from reference gene primer amplification. TCRdb's copy holds only in-frame clones and misses some; the assay was immunoSEQ multiplex PCR. Clone size and V and J calls were adopted from that table, with D and trimming inferred from the DNA. The repertoire holds 200,000 to 250,000 clones, with around 90% as singletons. This clone has only a few counts. CDR3 length equals 13 residues. Germline loops: CDR1 MNHEY, CDR2 SVGAGI. Trimming cost V 6 bases and J 4 bases, with 10 bases left between them. Sequencing was done on a sample of peripheral blood. This TCR came from a woman in her late teens or twenties who had recovered from COVID-19. V is TRBV6-5 and J is TRBJ1-5; a possible D gene is TRBD1 (6 bases). This CDR3 is CASSPRGNQPQHF. The CDR3 coding sequence is TGTGCCAGCAGCCCCAGGGGAAATCAGCCCCAGCATTTT.